Shown below are 17 T cell receptor beta chains from a single sample sequenced in a study of blood T cell repertoires in COVID-19. The repertoire was sequenced with immunoSEQ multiplex PCR; TCRdb's copy has only in-frame clones and lacks some. This repertoire shows around 160,000 clones, about nine tenths found once; its top ten account for 4%. Sequenced sample: PBMCs or T cells enriched from blood (not recorded which). These receptors were obtained from a woman in her thirties or forties who had been exposed to COVID-19.

The chain carries TRBV6-2 or TRBV6-3 and TRBJ1-2; 8 bases fit TRBD1. Germline CDR1 is MNHEY and CDR2 is SVGEGT. V shed 0 bases, J shed 4 bases, and the junction held 4 bases outside the gene matches. CDR3 size: 15 residues. This CDR3 reads CASSYSFRGPYGYTF. In nucleotides, the CDR3 is TGTGCCAGCAGTTACTCGTTCAGGGGGCCCTATGGCTACACCTTC.

The rearrangement joins TRBV7-9 to TRBJ1-1; a possible D gene is TRBD1 (5 bases). Germline V CDR1 and CDR2: SEHNR, FQNEAQ (reference sequence). With 2 bases removed from V and 0 bases from J, the gap between germline ends came to 10 bases. The CDR3 runs 15 residues. The CDR3 coding sequence is TGTGCCAGCAGCTTATGGCAGGGTCTGAACACTGAAGCTTTCTTT. This gives the protein CASSLWQGLNTEAFF.

The genes are TRBV4-1 and TRBJ1-2, with a possible D match to TRBD1 (6 bases). V dropped 0 bases and J dropped 6 bases, with 20 bases sitting between them. CDR1 MGHRA and CDR2 YSYEKL come from the germline V gene. The CDR3 runs 17 residues. In DNA form, the CDR3 reads TGCGCCAGCAGCCAAGAGCAATTGTTTCAGGGGAGCGATGGCTACACCTTC. Residues: CASSQEQLFQGSDGYTF.

The chain employs TRBV7-9 and TRBJ1-4; 7 bases fit TRBD1. In germline, CDR1 is SEHNR, CDR2 FQNEAQ (reference sequence). Germline trimming cut 6 bases from V and 3 bases from J; bases unmatched to any gene: 7. CDR3 length: 15 amino acids. The chain's CDR3 is CASRSTGLANEKLFF. The CDR3 DNA reads as TGTGCCAGCAGATCGACAGGGTTAGCTAATGAAAAACTGTTTTTT.

The chain carries TRBV9 and TRBJ1-2; 7 bases are a match to TRBD1. The length of the CDR3 is 11 residues. Trimming took 3 bases from V and 9 from J; bases not matched to a gene: 2. CDR1 and CDR2 (germline): SGDLS, YYNGEE. CDR3 in DNA: TGTGCCAGCAGCGAGGGACAGAGCTACACCTTC. Translation gives CASSEGQSYTF.

J is TRBJ1-1 and V is TRBV5-6, with 9 nucleotides matching TRBD1. Trimming at V came to 2 bases and at J to 4 bases, leaving 9 bases not matched to a gene. Germline V CDR1 and CDR2: SGHDT, YYEEEE. The CDR3 loop spans 16 amino acids. The DNA for the CDR3 is TGTGCCAGCAGCTTAGGACAGGGGACATCGGGCACTGAAGCTTTCTTT. Its translation is CASSLGQGTSGTEAFF.

Concerning this clone: This CDR3 is also generated by other DNA sequences in the sample. V and J are TRBV19 and TRBJ2-3; possibly TRBD2 for D (6 bases). CDR1 and CDR2 (germline): LNHDA, SQIVND (reference sequence). This CDR3 spans 14 amino acids. V shed 3 bases and J shed 2 bases, with 9 bases lying between them. CDR3 amino acids: CASSISGYTDTQYF. CDR3 bases: TGTGCCAGTAGTATTAGCGGATACACAGATACGCAGTATTTT.

The V gene is TRBV6-5, the J gene TRBJ2-1, with D possibly matching TRBD2 (7 bases). The CDR3 runs to 14 residues. The V gene lost 7 bases and the J gene lost 4 bases, with 14 bases spanning the gap. CDR1 and CDR2 from the germline V gene are MNHEY and SVGAGI. CDR3 in amino acids: CASTRAGAYNEQFF. The CDR3 DNA sequence: TGTGCCAGCACCCGGGCGGGGGCTTACAATGAGCAGTTCTTC.

The V and J genes are TRBV9 and TRBJ2-5, with 10 bases aligning to TRBD2. In germline, CDR1 is SGDLS, CDR2 YYNGEE. J lost 4 bases, V lost 4 bases, and 13 bases had no gene match. The CDR3 length is 17 residues. The CDR3 DNA reads as TGTGCCAGCAGCCCCCCCGCGGGAGCGGGAGGGGCAGAGACCCAGTACTTC. It codes for CASSPPAGAGGAETQYF. The whole variable domain, remainder taken from reference TRBV9 and TRBJ2-5, is DSGVTQTPKHLITATGQRVTLRCSPRSGDLSVYWYQQSLDQGLQFLIQYYNGEERAKGNILERFSAQQFPDLHSELNLSSLELGDSALYFCASSPPAGAGGAETQYFGPGTRLLVL.

Worth noting for this clone: At one boundary the junction diverges from the germline segment, which might be a read error. The CDR3 protein is CASRLDGTGRTEAFF. The CDR3 bases are TGCGCCAGCAGGTTGGACGGAACAGGGCGCACTGAAGCTTTCTTT. The chain employs TRBV5-1 and TRBJ1-1, with a possible D match to TRBD1 (6 bases). Germline loops: CDR1 SGHRS, CDR2 YFSETQ. The CDR3 is made up of 15 amino acids.

The chain recombines TRBV5-4 with TRBJ1-1; D is perhaps TRBD1 (6 bases). Germline CDR1 is SGHNT and CDR2 is YYREEE (reference sequence). The CDR3 has 13 residues. V was clipped by 0 bases and J by 8 bases, with 11 bases between them. CDR3 in amino acids: CASSLGGRLEAFF. CDR3 nucleotide sequence: TGTGCCAGCAGCTTGGGGGGGCGTTTGGAAGCTTTCTTT.

This sequence joins TRBV5-6 and TRBJ1-5, with a weak D call TRBD1 (5 bases). Germline CDR1 SGHDT, CDR2 YYEEEE. The CDR3 is 15 amino acids. V gave up 6 bases and J gave up 6 bases, with 19 bases separating them. The CDR3 protein is CASTLWGGGSQPQHF. CDR3 DNA sequence: TGTGCCAGCACCCTATGGGGGGGAGGGAGTCAGCCCCAGCATTTT.

This rearrangement joins TRBV12-3 or TRBV12-4 to TRBJ1-2; D might be TRBD1 (6 bases). Between the trimmed V and J ends, which lost 9 bases and 5 bases, there was a span of 16 bases. This CDR3 is 13 amino acids long. The chain's CDR3 is CASSGRGIYGYTF. The DNA of the CDR3 is TGTGCCAGTTCTGGTAGGGGGATTTATGGCTACACCTTC.

The genes are TRBV19 and TRBJ1-1, with D unclear. CDR3 length equals 14 residues. Germline assignment: CDR1 LNHDA and CDR2 SQIVND (reference sequence). V lost 6 bases and J lost 2, with 13 bases in between. The CDR3 DNA reads TGTGCCAGTAGGTGGAGGGAACGAAACACTGAAGCTTTCTTT. Protein product: CASRWRERNTEAFF.

In this sample, this clone turned up once. The chain employs TRBV5-5 and TRBJ2-7; 8 positions agree with TRBD1. V shed 5 bases, J shed 6 bases, and the junction held 13 bases outside the gene matches. This CDR3 is built from 15 residues. CDR1 is SGHKS, CDR2 YYEKEE, per germline (reference sequence). CDR3: CASSPGQGAYLEQYF. CDR3 coding DNA: TGTGCCAGCAGTCCGGGCCAGGGGGCGTACCTCGAGCAGTACTTC.

V is TRBV7-3 and J is TRBJ1-1, with D maybe TRBD1 (6 bases). The CDR3 is made up of 13 amino acids. Germline assignment: CDR1 SGHTA and CDR2 FQGTGA. V shed 5 bases and J shed 1 base, with 8 bases lying between them. The CDR3: CASSATGNTEAFF. The CDR3 coding sequence is TGTGCCAGCAGCGCGACAGGGAACACTGAAGCTTTCTTT.

This chain joins TRBV7-8 and TRBJ2-2; 13 bases are a match to TRBD2. J gave up 6 bases and V 4 bases, and 14 bases lay outside the gene matches. The length of the CDR3 is 19 residues. Germline V gene sequence: CDR1 SGHVS, CDR2 FQNEAQ. DNA for the CDR3: TGTGCCAGCAGCTCTCGACAGATTACTAGCGGGAGGGGCGCCGGGGAGCTGTTTTTT. This codes for CASSSRQITSGRGAGELFF.